This T cell receptor (beta chain) was obtained from a study of vaccination effects on CD4 cells after COVID-19. V lost 4 bases, J lost 8 bases, and 6 bases stayed unmatched. The CDR3 covers 16 residues. Germline CDR1 and CDR2: SGHRS and YFSETQ. The method was immunoSEQ multiplex PCR; TCRdb's version includes in-frame clones alone and lacks a portion of them. The sample lists more than 40,000 clones; 65% to 80% were seen once. Peptide-pool stimulation followed by sequencing identified expanded antigen-specific CD4+ clonotypes in the ViraFEST assay. Culture proceeded for approximately 9 days, and CD4+ T cells were then isolated. It was two doses of either the BNT162b2 or mRNA-1273 vaccine that participants received. Half-medium changes using IL-2 medium occurred on days 3 and 7. Regarding this clone: Its cognate antigen is unknown.

The chain combines TRBV5-1 with TRBJ2-1; TRBD2 agrees at 16 bases. Sequenced material: CD4+ T cells from PBMCs cultured with HCoV-OC43 spike peptides, taken after COVID-19 vaccination. Subset reported: HCoV-OC43 spike overlapping peptide pool stimulation. The receptor was isolated from a human donor who received a COVID-19 vaccine. DNA of the CDR3: TGCGCCAGCAGCGTAGGGACTAGCGGGAGGGCCGATGAGCAGTTCTTC. Its translation: CASSVGTSGRADEQFF.